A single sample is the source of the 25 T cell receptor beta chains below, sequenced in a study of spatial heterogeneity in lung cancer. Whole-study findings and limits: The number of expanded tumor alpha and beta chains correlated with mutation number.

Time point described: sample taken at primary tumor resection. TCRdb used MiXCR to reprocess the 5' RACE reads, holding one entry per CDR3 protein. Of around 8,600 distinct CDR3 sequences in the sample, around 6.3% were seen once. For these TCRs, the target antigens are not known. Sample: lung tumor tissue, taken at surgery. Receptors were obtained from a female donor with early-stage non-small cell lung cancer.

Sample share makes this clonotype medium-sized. Written as DNA, the CDR3 is TGTGCCAGCAGCCCCCCGGGGGCAGATACGCAGTATTTT. This codes for CASSPPGADTQYF. The chain is built from TRBV3-1 and TRBJ2-3; tentative D call: TRBD2 (6 bases). The CDR3 runs 13 residues. Trimming pared 4 bases from V and 4 bases from J, leaving 9 bases between. Germline V CDR1 and CDR2: LGHDT, YNNKEL (reference sequence).

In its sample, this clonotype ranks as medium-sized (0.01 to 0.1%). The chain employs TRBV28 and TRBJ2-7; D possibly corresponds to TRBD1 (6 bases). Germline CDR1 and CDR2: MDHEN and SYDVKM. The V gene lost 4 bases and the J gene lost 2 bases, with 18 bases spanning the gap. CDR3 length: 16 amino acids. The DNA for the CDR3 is TGTGCCAGCAGTTCCCCTTCGACAGGACTTACCTACGAGCAGTACTTC. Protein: CASSSPSTGLTYEQYF.

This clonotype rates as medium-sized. The CDR3 region has the DNA TGTGCCAGCAGCTTAGGATCTCGAAATGAGCAGTTCTTC. Translated, it gives CASSLGSRNEQFF. The V and J genes are TRBV7-8 and TRBJ2-1; unclear D gene. The ends were cut back, 1 base at V and 7 bases at J, with 8 bases in the middle. From germline, CDR1 is SGHVS and CDR2 FQNEAQ. CDR3 length equals 13 residues.

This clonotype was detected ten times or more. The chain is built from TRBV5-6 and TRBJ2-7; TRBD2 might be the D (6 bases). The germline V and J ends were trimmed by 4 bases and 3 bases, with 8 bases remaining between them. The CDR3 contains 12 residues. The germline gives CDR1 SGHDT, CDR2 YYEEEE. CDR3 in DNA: TGTGCCAGCAGCGGGACTGTCTACGAGCAGTACTTC. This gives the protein CASSGTVYEQYF.

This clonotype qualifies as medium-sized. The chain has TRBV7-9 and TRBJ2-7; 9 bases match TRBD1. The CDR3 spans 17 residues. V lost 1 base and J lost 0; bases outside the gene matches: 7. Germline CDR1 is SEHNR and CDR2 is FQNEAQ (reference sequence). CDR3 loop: CASSLDQGQGNSYEQYF. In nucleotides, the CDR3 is TGTGCCAGCAGCTTAGACCAGGGACAGGGCAACTCCTACGAGCAGTACTTC.

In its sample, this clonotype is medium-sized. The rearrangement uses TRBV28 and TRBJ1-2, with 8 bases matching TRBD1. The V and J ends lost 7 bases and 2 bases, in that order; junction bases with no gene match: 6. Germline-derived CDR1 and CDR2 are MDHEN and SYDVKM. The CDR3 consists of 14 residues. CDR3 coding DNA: TGTGCCAGCAAGTTGACAGGGGACAACTATGGCTACACCTTC. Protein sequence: CASKLTGDNYGYTF.

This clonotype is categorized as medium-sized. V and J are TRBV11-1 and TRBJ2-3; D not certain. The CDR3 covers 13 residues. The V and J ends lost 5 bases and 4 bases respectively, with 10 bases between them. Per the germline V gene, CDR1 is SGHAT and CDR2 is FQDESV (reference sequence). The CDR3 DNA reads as TGTGCCAGCAGCACGGCGGTGGCAGATACGCAGTATTTT. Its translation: CASSTAVADTQYF.

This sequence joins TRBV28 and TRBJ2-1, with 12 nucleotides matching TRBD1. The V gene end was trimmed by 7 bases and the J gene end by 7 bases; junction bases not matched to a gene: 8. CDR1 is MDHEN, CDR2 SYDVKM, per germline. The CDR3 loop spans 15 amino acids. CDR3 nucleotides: TGTGCCAGCACCTCTCGGGGACAGGGGGCGAATGAGCAGTTCTTC. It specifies CASTSRGQGANEQFF.

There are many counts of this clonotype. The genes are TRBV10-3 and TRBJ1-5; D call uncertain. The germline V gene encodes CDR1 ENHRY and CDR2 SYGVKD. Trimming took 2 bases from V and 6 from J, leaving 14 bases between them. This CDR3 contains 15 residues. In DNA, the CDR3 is TGTGCCATCAGTGAGGGAACAGCCCCAAGTCAGCCCCAGCATTTT. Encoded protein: CAISEGTAPSQPQHF.

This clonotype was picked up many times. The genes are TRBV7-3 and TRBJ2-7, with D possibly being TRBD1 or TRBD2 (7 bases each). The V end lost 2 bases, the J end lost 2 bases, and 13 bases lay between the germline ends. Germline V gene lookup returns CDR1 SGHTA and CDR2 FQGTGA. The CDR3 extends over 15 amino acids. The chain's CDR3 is CASSLSAGQTYEQYF. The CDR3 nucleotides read TGTGCCAGCAGCTTATCAGCGGGACAGACCTACGAGCAGTACTTC.

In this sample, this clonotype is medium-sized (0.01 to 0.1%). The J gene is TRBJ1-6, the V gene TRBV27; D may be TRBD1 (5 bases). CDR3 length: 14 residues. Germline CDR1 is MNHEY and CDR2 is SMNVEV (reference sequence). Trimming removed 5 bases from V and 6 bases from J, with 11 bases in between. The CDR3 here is CASSGGGGNSPLHF. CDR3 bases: TGTGCCAGCAGTGGGGGGGGTGGTAATTCACCCCTCCACTTT.

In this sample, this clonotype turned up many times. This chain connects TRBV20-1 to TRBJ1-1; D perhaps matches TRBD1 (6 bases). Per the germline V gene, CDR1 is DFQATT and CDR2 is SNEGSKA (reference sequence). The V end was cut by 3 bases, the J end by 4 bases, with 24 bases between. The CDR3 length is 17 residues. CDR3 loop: CSASRSPGDTRGTEAFF. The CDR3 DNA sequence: TGCAGTGCTAGCCGATCCCCAGGGGATACCCGGGGCACTGAAGCTTTCTTT.

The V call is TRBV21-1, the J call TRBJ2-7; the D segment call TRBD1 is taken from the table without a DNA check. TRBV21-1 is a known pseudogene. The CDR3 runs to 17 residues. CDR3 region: CASSSEWGTGQGREQYF. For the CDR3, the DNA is TGTGCCAGCAGCTCGGAGTGGGGGACGGGACAGGGACGCGAGCAGTACTTC.

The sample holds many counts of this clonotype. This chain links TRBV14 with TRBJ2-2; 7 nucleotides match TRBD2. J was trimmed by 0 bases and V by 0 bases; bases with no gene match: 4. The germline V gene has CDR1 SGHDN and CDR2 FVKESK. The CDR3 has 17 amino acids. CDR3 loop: CASSQDRLAANTGELFF. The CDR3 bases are TGTGCCAGCAGCCAAGATCGGCTAGCGGCGAACACCGGGGAGCTGTTTTTT.

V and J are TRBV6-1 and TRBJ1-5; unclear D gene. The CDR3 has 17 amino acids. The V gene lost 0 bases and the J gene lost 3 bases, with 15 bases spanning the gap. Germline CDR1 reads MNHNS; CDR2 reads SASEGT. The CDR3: CASSEAPPDGYNQPQHF. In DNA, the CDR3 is TGTGCCAGCAGTGAAGCGCCTCCAGACGGATACAATCAGCCCCAGCATTTT.

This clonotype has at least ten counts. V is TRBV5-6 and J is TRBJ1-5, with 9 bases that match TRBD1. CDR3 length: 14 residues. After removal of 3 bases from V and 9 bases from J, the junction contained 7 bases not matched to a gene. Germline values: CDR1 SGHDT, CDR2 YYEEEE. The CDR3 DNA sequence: TGTGCCAGCAGCTCACTCACAGGGGGCGGGCCCCAGCATTTT. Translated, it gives CASSSLTGGGPQHF.

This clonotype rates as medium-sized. The CDR3 is CAIQPPRPGLRAGYF. CDR3 DNA sequence: TGTGCCATCCAACCCCCCCGGCCGGGCCTGCGGGCGGGGTACTTC. This chain connects TRBV21-1 to TRBJ2-7; no DNA check was done on the table's D call, TRBD2. TRBV21-1 is annotated as a pseudogene. The CDR3 is 15 residues long.

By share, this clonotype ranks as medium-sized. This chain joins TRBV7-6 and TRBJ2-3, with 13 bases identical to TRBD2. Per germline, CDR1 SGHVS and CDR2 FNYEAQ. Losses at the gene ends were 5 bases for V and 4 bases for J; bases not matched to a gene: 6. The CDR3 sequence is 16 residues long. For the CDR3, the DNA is TGTGCCAGCAGCAAAGGGACTAGCGGGATTTCAGATACGCAGTATTTT. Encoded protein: CASSKGTSGISDTQYF.

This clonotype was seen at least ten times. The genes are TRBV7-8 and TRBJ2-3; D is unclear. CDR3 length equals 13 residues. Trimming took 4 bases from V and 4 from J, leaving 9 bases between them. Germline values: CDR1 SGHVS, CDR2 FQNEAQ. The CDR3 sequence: CASSSGRADTQYF. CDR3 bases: TGTGCCAGCAGCTCCGGACGGGCAGATACGCAGTATTTT.

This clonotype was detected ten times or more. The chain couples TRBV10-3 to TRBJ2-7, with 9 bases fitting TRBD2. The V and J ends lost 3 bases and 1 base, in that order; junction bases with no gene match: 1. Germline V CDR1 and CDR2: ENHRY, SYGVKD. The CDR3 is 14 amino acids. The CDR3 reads CAISDLAGSYEQYF. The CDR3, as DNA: TGTGCCATCAGTGACCTAGCGGGGTCCTACGAGCAGTACTTC.

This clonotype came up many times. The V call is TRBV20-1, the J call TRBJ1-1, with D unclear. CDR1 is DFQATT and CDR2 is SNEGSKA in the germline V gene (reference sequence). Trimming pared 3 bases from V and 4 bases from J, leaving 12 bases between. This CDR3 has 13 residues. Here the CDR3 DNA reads TGCAGTGCTAGCTGGGGATCGGGCACTGAAGCTTTCTTT. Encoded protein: CSASWGSGTEAFF.

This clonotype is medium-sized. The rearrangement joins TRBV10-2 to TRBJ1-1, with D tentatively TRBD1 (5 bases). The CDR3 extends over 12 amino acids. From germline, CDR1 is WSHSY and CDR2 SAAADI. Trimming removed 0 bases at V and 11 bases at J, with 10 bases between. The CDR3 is CASSESGRVAFF. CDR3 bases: TGCGCCAGCAGTGAGTCGGGCAGGGTGGCTTTCTTT.

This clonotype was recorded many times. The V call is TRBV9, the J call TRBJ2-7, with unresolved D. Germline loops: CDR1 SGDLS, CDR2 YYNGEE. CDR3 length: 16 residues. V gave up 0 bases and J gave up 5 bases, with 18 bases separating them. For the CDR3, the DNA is TGTGCCAGCAGCGTAGGGGCCCCAGAAGGTTGGGACGAGCAGTACTTC. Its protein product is CASSVGAPEGWDEQYF.

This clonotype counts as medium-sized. This CDR3 is CSARGDKGAYGYTF. DNA of the CDR3: TGCAGTGCTAGAGGTGACAAGGGGGCCTATGGCTACACCTTC. The chain has TRBV20-1 and TRBJ1-2; 7 bases fit TRBD1. The germline V gene has CDR1 DFQATT and CDR2 SNEGSKA (reference sequence). V was pared by 1 base and J by 4 bases, with 6 bases of the junction left unmatched. The CDR3 sequence is 14 residues long.

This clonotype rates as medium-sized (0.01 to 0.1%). The CDR3 coding sequence is TGTGCCAGCAGTTCGGGAAGGCCGCGCTCCTACGAGCAGTACTTC. It codes for CASSSGRPRSYEQYF. The chain recombines TRBV7-2 with TRBJ2-7; TRBD2 is a possible D gene (5 bases). The CDR3 loop spans 15 amino acids. Germline V gives CDR1 SGHTA, CDR2 FQGNSA. V lost 6 bases and J lost 0, with 15 bases in between.